Below, 29 T cell receptor beta chains from the same sample are listed, as sequenced in a study of blood T cell repertoires in COVID-19. Assay used: immunoSEQ multiplex PCR; TCRdb lists only in-frame clones, some missing. The sample has approximately 200,000 clones, around 90% seen once; the top ten hold 2% to 2.5%. The sample consisted of PBMCs or T cells enriched from blood (not recorded which). Receptors were obtained from a woman aged 25 to 45 who had recovered from COVID-19.

The genes are TRBV5-4 and TRBJ1-2; a weak D match, TRBD1 (6 bases). Trimming stripped 0 bases from V and 1 base from J, with 19 bases between. The germline gives CDR1 SGHNT, CDR2 YYREEE (reference sequence). The CDR3 has 18 amino acids. This CDR3 reads CASSLAGGSDLYNYGYTF. For the CDR3, the DNA is TGTGCCAGCAGCTTGGCGGGGGGCTCCGATCTCTATAACTATGGCTACACCTTC.

The chain employs TRBV19 and TRBJ2-1, with D possibly being TRBD2 (6 bases). CDR3 length equals 15 residues. Germline lookup yields CDR1 LNHDA and CDR2 SQIVND (reference sequence). V lost 6 bases, J lost 6 bases, and 18 bases lay in between. In DNA, the CDR3 is TGTGCCAGTAGACGGGACTCGACCCCGTCCAATGAGCAGTTCTTC. It codes for CASRRDSTPSNEQFF. Complete variable domain (other parts from reference TRBV19 and TRBJ2-1): DGGITQSPKYLFRKEGQNVTLSCEQNLNHDAMYWYRQDPGQGLRLIYYSQIVNDFQKGDIAEGYSVSREKKESFPLTVTSAQKNPTAFYLCASRRDSTPSNEQFFGPGTRLTVL.

The chain joins TRBV24-1 to TRBJ2-1; 7 nucleotides align to TRBD1. This CDR3 contains 12 residues. CDR1 is KGHDR and CDR2 is SFDVKD in the germline V gene. V was pared by 5 bases and J by 9 bases, with 3 bases of the junction left unmatched. CDR3 in DNA: TGTGCCACCAGTGGACAGGGATTTGAGCAGTTCTTC. Protein product: CATSGQGFEQFF.

The genes are TRBV15 and TRBJ1-4, with unresolved D. Trimming took off 3 bases at V and 8 bases at J, with 22 bases between the two ends. Germline values: CDR1 LNHNV, CDR2 YYDKDF (reference sequence). The CDR3 is 17 amino acids. Here the CDR3 reads CATSRHDPTRRGEKLFF. For the CDR3, the DNA is TGTGCCACCAGCAGGCACGACCCGACCCGAAGAGGAGAAAAACTGTTTTTT.

The genes are TRBV5-1 and TRBJ2-7; 7 nucleotides align to TRBD1. Trimming cost V 4 bases and J 4 bases; bases outside gene matches: 5. The length of the CDR3 is 13 residues. The germline CDR1 and CDR2 sequences are SGHRS and YFSETQ. The chain's CDR3 is CASSEGAGYEQYF. CDR3 nucleotide sequence: TGCGCCAGCAGCGAGGGGGCAGGATACGAGCAGTACTTC.

The gene calls are TRBV29-1 and TRBJ1-2; 9 positions match TRBD1. Germline CDR1 and CDR2: SQVTM and ANQGSEA. CDR3 length: 15 amino acids. The ends lost 6 bases at V and 1 base at J; junction bases unmatched: 9. The CDR3 region has the DNA TGCAGCGTCCGGACAGGGGCCCTACTTAACTATGGCTACACCTTC. Translating it yields CSVRTGALLNYGYTF.

The V call is TRBV7-8, the J call TRBJ2-1; D unresolved. CDR1 SGHVS and CDR2 FQNEAQ come from the germline V gene. There are 13 residues in the CDR3. V lost 2 bases and J 8 bases, leaving 10 bases between the germline ends. The CDR3 is CASSLFTTYEQFF. The DNA for the CDR3 is TGTGCCAGCAGCTTATTTACAACCTATGAGCAGTTCTTC. The variable domain in full, completed from reference TRBV7-8 and TRBJ2-1, reads GAGVSQSPRYKVAKRGQDVALRCDPISGHVSLFWYQQALGQGPEFLTYFQNEAQLDKSGLPSDRFFAERPEGSVSTLKIQRTQQEDSAVYLCASSLFTTYEQFFGPGTRLTVL.

The genes are TRBV5-6 and TRBJ2-7, with a possible D match to TRBD2 (6 bases). The CDR3 loop spans 13 amino acids. CDR1 and CDR2 from the germline V gene are SGHDT and YYEEEE. Trimming cost V 3 bases and J 3 bases, with 10 bases left between them. The CDR3 DNA follows: TGTGCCAGCAGCTCGGGACTCCTCTACGAGCAGTACTTC. Protein: CASSSGLLYEQYF.

The V call is TRBV10-3, the J call TRBJ2-5; 7 bases fit TRBD1. The CDR3 length is 14 residues. The V gene's germline CDR1 is ENHRY and CDR2 SYGVKD. V was pared by 3 bases and J by 2 bases, with 3 bases of the junction left unmatched. The chain's CDR3 is CAISDGDRQETQYF. The CDR3, as DNA: TGTGCCATCAGTGATGGGGACAGACAAGAGACCCAGTACTTC.

The CDR3: CASSQGREGYTF. The CDR3 DNA reads TGTGCCAGCAGCCAAGGAAGAGAAGGCTACACCTTC. This rearrangement joins TRBV3-1 (or the pseudogene TRBV3-2) to TRBJ1-2; D is ambiguous. Looked up from germline, CDR1 is LGHDT and CDR2 is YNNKEL (reference sequence). The CDR3 runs 12 residues. V was trimmed by 1 base and J by 8 bases, leaving 8 bases between them.

The J gene is TRBJ1-2, the V gene TRBV7-2; TRBD1 matches 10 bases. With V trimmed by 1 base and J by 5 bases, 1 base remained unmatched. From germline, CDR1 is SGHTA and CDR2 FQGNSA. There are 14 residues in the CDR3. The CDR3 coding sequence is TGTGCCAGCAGCTTAGGGGGACAGGGGTATGGCTACACCTTC. This codes for CASSLGGQGYGYTF.

The rearrangement uses TRBV10-3 and TRBJ2-1, with D possibly being TRBD2 (6 bases). Looked up from germline, CDR1 is ENHRY and CDR2 is SYGVKD. V lost 8 bases to trimming and J lost 0 bases, with 8 bases between them. This CDR3 is built from 13 residues. CDR3 amino acids: CAISGVSYNEQFF. DNA of the CDR3: TGTGCCATCTCGGGAGTCTCCTACAATGAGCAGTTCTTC.

This clone was detected once. The V call is TRBV7-3, the J call TRBJ2-3; 10 bases map to TRBD2. This CDR3 has 18 residues. J was trimmed by 0 bases and V by 5 bases; bases with no gene match: 11. Per the germline V gene, CDR1 is SGHTA and CDR2 is FQGTGA. CDR3: CASSGGLAVIASTDTQYF. CDR3 DNA sequence: TGTGCCAGCAGCGGTGGACTAGCGGTTATCGCTAGCACAGATACGCAGTATTTT. The full variable domain, with the rest looked up from reference TRBV7-3 and TRBJ2-3, is GAGVSQTPSNKVTEKGKYVELRCDPISGHTALYWYRQSLGQGPEFLIYFQGTGAADDSGLPNDRFFAVRPEGSVSTLKIQRTERGDSAVYLCASSGGLAVIASTDTQYFGPGTRLTVL.

This sequence joins TRBV7-2 and TRBJ2-1, with 7 bases aligning to TRBD2. The V and J ends lost 4 bases and 4 bases, in that order; junction bases with no gene match: 7. The CDR3 spans 15 residues. The germline CDR1 and CDR2 sequences are SGHTA and FQGNSA. This CDR3 reads CASSSGGRDYNEQFF. As DNA, the CDR3 is TGTGCCAGCAGCTCGGGGGGACGGGATTACAATGAGCAGTTCTTC.

V usage is TRBV6-2 or TRBV6-3 and J usage is TRBJ2-7; 7 bases align to TRBD1. Germline V gives CDR1 MNHEY, CDR2 SVGEGT. This CDR3 spans 13 amino acids. V lost 6 bases to trimming and J lost 2 bases; unmatched junction nucleotides: 4. In DNA, the CDR3 is TGTGCCAGCAGCCGGGGACAGACCTACGAGCAGTACTTC. The encoded protein is CASSRGQTYEQYF.

CDR3 sequence reads: CASSPLPDPDNEQFF. CDR3 nucleotides: TGTGCCAGCTCACCCCTACCTGATCCCGACAATGAGCAGTTCTTC. This sequence joins TRBV18 and TRBJ2-1; D gene uncertain. CDR1 and CDR2 from the germline V gene are KGHSH and LQKENI. The CDR3 sequence is 15 residues long. Trimming took off 3 bases at V and 5 bases at J, with 14 bases between the two ends.

The chain joins TRBV18 to TRBJ2-3, with D perhaps TRBD1 (6 bases). Per the germline V gene, CDR1 is KGHSH and CDR2 is LQKENI. This CDR3 has 16 residues. V lost 1 base and J lost 2, with 13 bases in between. The CDR3 protein is CASSPLGQTYTDTQYF. For the CDR3, the DNA is TGTGCCAGCTCACCACTAGGACAGACCTACACAGATACGCAGTATTTT.

This sequence joins TRBV29-1 and TRBJ1-1; D is unresolved. The CDR3 totals 13 residues. The V and J ends lost 2 bases and 1 base respectively, with 8 bases between them. Germline assignment: CDR1 SQVTM and CDR2 ANQGSEA. DNA of the CDR3: TGCAGCGTTGAACCCCCCAGGAACACTGAAGCTTTCTTT. Protein product: CSVEPPRNTEAFF.

The chain employs TRBV11-3 and TRBJ2-7; TRBD1 agrees at 8 bases. J gave up 3 bases and V 4 bases, and 8 bases lay outside the gene matches. The CDR3 is 15 amino acids. Germline values: CDR1 SGHNT, CDR2 YENEEA. The CDR3 loop reads CASSWSSGTGYEQYF. The CDR3 DNA sequence: TGTGCCAGCAGCTGGTCTTCCGGGACAGGCTACGAGCAGTACTTC.

The gene calls are TRBV19 and TRBJ2-7; 9 bases fit TRBD1. The CDR3 covers 13 residues. The germline gives CDR1 LNHDA, CDR2 SQIVND (reference sequence). J gave up 6 bases and V 7 bases, and 7 bases lay outside the gene matches. The CDR3 loop reads CASKRDREGEQYF. For the CDR3, the DNA is TGTGCCAGTAAGAGGGACAGGGAGGGCGAGCAGTACTTC.

V and J are TRBV14 and TRBJ2-7; 12 bases match TRBD2. With 1 base clipped from V and 8 bases from J, the junction kept 6 bases outside the gene matches. The germline gives CDR1 SGHDN, CDR2 FVKESK. The length of the CDR3 is 15 residues. CDR3 protein: CASSQARTSGDKQYF. The DNA of the CDR3 is TGTGCCAGCAGCCAAGCCAGGACTAGCGGGGATAAGCAGTACTTC.

This clone has just one count. The rearrangement links TRBV24-1 to TRBJ2-5; 8 bases are shared with TRBD2. Losses at the gene ends were 4 bases for V and 4 bases for J; bases not matched to a gene: 10. Germline CDR1 is KGHDR and CDR2 is SFDVKD. CDR3 length: 16 residues. Written as DNA, the CDR3 is TGTGCCACCAGTGACCCTAAGCCCGGGGGGGGAGAGACCCAGTACTTC. It codes for CATSDPKPGGGETQYF.

V usage is TRBV7-3 and J usage is TRBJ2-5; D is uncertain. This CDR3 has 12 amino acids. The germline V gene has CDR1 SGHTA and CDR2 FQGTGA. V lost 5 bases and J 4 bases, leaving 8 bases between the germline ends. The CDR3: CASSQSGETQYF. The CDR3 DNA sequence: TGTGCCAGCAGCCAGTCAGGAGAGACCCAGTACTTC.

V is TRBV6-5 and J is TRBJ1-2; D gene ambiguous. Trimming pared 6 bases from V and 4 bases from J, leaving 12 bases between. Looked up from germline, CDR1 is MNHEY and CDR2 is SVGAGI. CDR3 length: 13 residues. CDR3 loop: CASRRTETYGYTF. The CDR3 coding sequence is TGTGCCAGCAGACGTACAGAGACCTATGGCTACACCTTC.

This chain connects TRBV5-1 to TRBJ1-4, with D possibly TRBD1 on 5 matching bases. CDR1 is SGHRS, CDR2 YFSETQ, per germline. With 0 bases removed from V and 8 bases from J, the gap between germline ends came to 14 bases. The CDR3 extends over 15 amino acids. The CDR3 spells CASSLDGASGEKLFF. CDR3 sequence (DNA): TGCGCCAGCAGCTTGGATGGGGCATCAGGCGAAAAACTGTTTTTT.

Points on this clone: Different DNA sequences within this sample yield the same CDR3. The J gene is TRBJ1-1, the V gene TRBV7-9; D call uncertain. Germline V lookup: CDR1 SEHNR, CDR2 FQNEAQ (reference sequence). The CDR3 sequence is 12 residues long. V was pared by 0 bases and J by 7 bases, with 6 bases between. CDR3 sequence reads: CASSLAYSEAFF. DNA for the CDR3: TGTGCCAGCAGCTTAGCCTACAGTGAAGCTTTCTTT. Variable domain in full (rest from reference TRBV7-9 and TRBJ1-1): DTGVSQNPRHKITKRGQNVTFRCDPISEHNRLYWYRQTLGQGPEFLTYFQNEAQLEKSRLLSDRFSAERPKGSFSTLEIQRTEQGDSAMYLCASSLAYSEAFFGQGTRLTVV.

This clone came up a few times. This chain joins TRBV9 and TRBJ1-2, with 10 bases aligning to TRBD1. V lost 4 bases to trimming and J lost 3 bases; unmatched junction nucleotides: 6. The germline V gene encodes CDR1 SGDLS and CDR2 YYNGEE. The CDR3 contains 15 residues. The CDR3 reads CASSPWDRGDYGYTF. DNA of the CDR3: TGTGCCAGCAGCCCATGGGACAGGGGTGACTATGGCTACACCTTC.

The chain uses TRBV19 and TRBJ2-3; D remains ambiguous. Trimming pared 3 bases from V and 6 bases from J, leaving 28 bases between. Germline CDR1 reads LNHDA; CDR2 reads SQIVND (reference sequence). CDR3 length equals 19 residues. CDR3 region: CASSMWATSSPTIPDTQYF. The CDR3 DNA is TGTGCCAGTAGTATGTGGGCCACGAGCTCCCCAACAATACCCGATACGCAGTATTTT.

The rearrangement joins TRBV2 to TRBJ2-1; TRBD2 matches 13 bases. Trimming took 8 bases from V and 8 from J; bases not matched to a gene: 6. The CDR3 length is 14 residues. The germline CDR1 and CDR2 sequences are SNHLY and FYNNEI. In nucleotides, the CDR3 is TGTGCCAGCTCCGGGACTAGCGGGACCGATGAGCAGTTCTTC. Its translation: CASSGTSGTDEQFF.